These 10 T cell receptor beta chains were sequenced from one sample in a study of technical replicates of blood from a few donors. Sequencing used immunoSEQ multiplex PCR; TCRdb keeps in-frame clones, though not all of them. The sample contains around 68,000 clones, 95% to 97% of which appear only once. Sequenced material: T cells isolated from PBMCs. The receptors shown here come from a human donor in good health.

J is TRBJ1-2 and V is TRBV6-5; D is unresolved. CDR1 and CDR2 from the germline V gene are MNHEY and SVGAGI. The CDR3 runs to 13 residues. V was clipped by 7 bases and J by 5 bases, with 14 bases between them. This CDR3 is CASMGGLLYGYTF. The CDR3 DNA is TGTGCCAGCATGGGAGGACTGTTGTATGGCTACACCTTC.

The chain couples TRBV30 to TRBJ2-5; D might be TRBD2 (5 bases). Germline CDR1 GTSNPN, CDR2 SVGIG (reference sequence). There are 12 residues in the CDR3. Between the trimmed V and J ends, which lost 3 bases and 3 bases, there was a span of 8 bases. The CDR3 DNA follows: TGTGCCTGGAGGGACTTTGAAGAGACCCAGTACTTC. Protein sequence: CAWRDFEETQYF.

The chain links TRBV7-2 to TRBJ2-7; the match to TRBD2 covers 11 bases. J was trimmed by 5 bases and V by 6 bases; bases with no gene match: 6. Germline loops: CDR1 SGHTA, CDR2 FQGNSA. The CDR3 is 14 residues long. CDR3 nucleotides: TGTGCCAGCAGACTAGCGGGAGAGGCCCACGAGCAGTACTTC. Encoded protein: CASRLAGEAHEQYF.

This chain joins TRBV4-3 and TRBJ2-7, with 10 bases identical to TRBD2. This CDR3 spans 17 amino acids. Germline trimming cut 0 bases from V and 5 bases from J; bases unmatched to any gene: 10. From germline, CDR1 is LGHNA and CDR2 YSLEER. The CDR3 bases are TGCGCCAGCAGCCAAGACTCAGCGGGAGGGTCTCGGGACGAGCAGTACTTC. Translated: CASSQDSAGGSRDEQYF.

The rearrangement joins TRBV29-1 to TRBJ1-5, with 7 positions matching TRBD1. V was pared by 6 bases and J by 2 bases, with 4 bases of the junction left unmatched. The CDR3 covers 13 residues. The germline gives CDR1 SQVTM, CDR2 ANQGSEA. CDR3 nucleotides: TGCAGCGTCGTTGGACAGGGCAATCAGCCCCAGCATTTT. Its translation: CSVVGQGNQPQHF.

The V and J genes are TRBV6-5 and TRBJ2-7, with TRBD1 matching 7 bases. Germline assignment: CDR1 MNHEY and CDR2 SVGAGI. There are 14 residues in the CDR3. Losses at the gene ends were 6 bases for V and 4 bases for J; bases not matched to a gene: 9. CDR3 sequence: CASRHDRVSYEQYF. The CDR3 DNA reads TGTGCCAGCAGACACGACAGGGTATCGTACGAGCAGTACTTC.

In nucleotides, the CDR3 is TGTGCCAACGGACAGGGCGAGAGGGAGCAGTACTTC. Its protein is CANGQGEREQYF. The rearrangement uses TRBV10-3 and TRBJ2-7; TRBD1 matches at 8 bases. The germline gives CDR1 ENHRY, CDR2 SYGVKD. CDR3 length: 12 residues. V shed 10 bases and J 7 bases; nucleotides not matched to a gene: 9.

The chain has TRBV6-1 and TRBJ1-2, with 10 bases lining up with TRBD1. This CDR3 spans 17 amino acids. CDR1 and CDR2 (germline): MNHNS, SASEGT. The trim removed 4 bases at V and 1 base at J, leaving 9 bases unmatched. The CDR3 loop is CASSVSGTGVVNYGYTF. CDR3 coding DNA: TGTGCCAGCAGTGTTAGTGGGACAGGGGTAGTTAACTATGGCTACACCTTC.

This clone showed up just once. The chain joins TRBV9 to TRBJ2-2; D possibly corresponds to TRBD2 (7 bases). Trimming cost V 2 bases and J 3 bases, with 20 bases left between them. Looked up from germline, CDR1 is SGDLS and CDR2 is YYNGEE. This CDR3 is 18 amino acids long. DNA of the CDR3: TGTGCCAGCAGCGTTTCGGGGGGCGCGGGAGCCCACACCGGGGAGCTGTTTTTT. Its protein is CASSVSGGAGAHTGELFF.

CDR3 residues: CSVGGGIYNEQFF. The CDR3 coding sequence is TGCAGCGTTGGAGGGGGCATCTACAATGAGCAGTTCTTC. This rearrangement joins TRBV29-1 to TRBJ2-1; 7 nucleotides agree with TRBD1. CDR1 and CDR2 from the germline V gene are SQVTM and ANQGSEA. V was clipped by 4 bases and J by 3 bases; unmatched bases: 3. The CDR3 contains 13 residues.